The rows below give T cell receptor beta chains drawn from one sample of a study of identical twins. MiXCR was run by TCRdb on the 5' RACE reads, yielding one entry per CDR3 protein. The profile shows about 660,000 distinct CDR3 sequences, more than 6.5% of them singletons. The sample also formed part of further work on yellow fever vaccine responses in identical twins.

The sample was PBMCs. These receptors were obtained from a woman in her late teens or twenties in good health. CDR3s include the opening cysteine and the closing phenylalanine or tryptophan. The order of the fields is CDR3 protein, CDR3 DNA, clone size, D gene, CDR3 length, J gene, V gene. The D gene is left open where the match is weak. Where a row states a size, it is once, few, many or the class of an expanded clone; other rows omit it.

CSAWDRLLYGYTF | TGCAGTGCCTGGGACCGACTTCTTTATGGCTACACCTTC | . | . | 13 | TRBJ1-2 | TRBV20-1
CASSPPDGTQYF | TGTGCCAGCAGCCCCCCGGATGGAACGCAGTATTTT | . | . | 12 | TRBJ2-3 | TRBV7-9
CASSFFRADTQYF | TGTGCCAGCAGCTTTTTTCGGGCAGATACGCAGTATTTT | few | . | 13 | TRBJ2-3 | TRBV7-3
CASSILLVNTGELFF | TGTGCCAGTAGTATTTTACTTGTGAACACCGGGGAGCTGTTTTTT | few | . | 15 | TRBJ2-2 | TRBV19
CASSLDAGGITYEQYF | TGTGCCAGCAGCTTAGATGCGGGAGGGATAACCTACGAGCAGTACTTC | many | TRBD2 | 16 | TRBJ2-7 | TRBV7-2
CATAPGQRSQETQYF | TGTGCCACCGCACCGGGACAGAGATCCCAAGAGACCCAGTACTTC | few | TRBD1 | 15 | TRBJ2-5 | TRBV27
CASSSSDYQETQYF | TGTGCCAGCAGCTCCTCCGATTACCAAGAGACCCAGTACTTC | many | . | 14 | TRBJ2-5 | TRBV5-5
CASSLFLGSTYEQYF | TGTGCCAGCAGCTTATTTCTAGGGTCTACCTACGAGCAGTACTTC | . | . | 15 | TRBJ2-7 | TRBV7-2
CASSNMKREVNEQFF | TGTGCCAGCAGTAACATGAAGCGGGAGGTCAATGAGCAGTTCTTC | many | TRBD2 | 15 | TRBJ2-1 | TRBV6-2/TRBV6-3
CASSQVTGATYEQYF | TGTGCCAGCAGCCAAGTTACGGGGGCCACCTACGAGCAGTACTTC | . | . | 15 | TRBJ2-7 | TRBV4-2
CSAPGQQNTEAFF | TGCAGTGCTCCGGGACAGCAGAACACTGAAGCTTTCTTT | many | TRBD1 | 13 | TRBJ1-1 | TRBV20-1
CASSSQVRTDNEQFF | TGTGCCAGTAGTTCCCAGGTCCGAACAGACAATGAGCAGTTCTTC | . | . | 15 | TRBJ2-1 | TRBV19
CASSLEGAAWYF | TGTGCCAGCAGCCTAGAGGGGGCTGCCTGGTACTTC | few | TRBD1 | 12 | TRBJ2-4 | TRBV11-2
CASSLSGHLYEQYF | TGTGCCAGCAGCTTATCGGGACACCTCTACGAGCAGTACTTC | few | . | 14 | TRBJ2-7 | TRBV11-2
CASSSLPLDAQYF | TGCGCCAGCAGTAGTCTCCCTCTGGACGCGCAGTATTTT | many | . | 13 | TRBJ2-3 | TRBV5-1
CASSLARGPRGLATDTQYF | TGTGCCAGCAGTTTAGCCCGCGGTCCCAGGGGACTAGCCACAGATACGCAGTATTTT | few | TRBD2 | 19 | TRBJ2-3 | TRBV27
CASSLGHNNQPQHF | TGTGCCAGCAGTCTAGGACACAACAATCAGCCCCAGCATTTT | few | . | 14 | TRBJ1-5 | TRBV12-3/TRBV12-4
CASSYRGTNNEQFF | TGTGCCAGCAGTTATCGGGGGACTAACAATGAGCAGTTCTTC | many | TRBD2 | 14 | TRBJ2-1 | TRBV6-2/TRBV6-3
CSVVGGEAFF | TGCAGCGTTGTGGGGGGAGAAGCTTTCTTT | few | . | 10 | TRBJ1-1 | TRBV29-1
CASGLGPGTSGTEQFF | TGTGCTAGTGGTTTGGGTCCTGGGACTAGTGGTACTGAGCAGTTCTTC | . | TRBD2 | 16 | TRBJ2-1 | TRBV12-5
CAIQSGGAEAFF | TGTGCCATCCAATCAGGAGGGGCTGAAGCTTTCTTT | . | . | 12 | TRBJ1-1 | TRBV7-2
CASRAGQQYRSNQPQHF | TGTGCCAGCAGGGCTGGACAGCAATATCGAAGCAATCAGCCCCAGCATTTT | many | . | 17 | TRBJ1-5 | TRBV6-2/TRBV6-3
CSVPGGVGYTF | TGCAGCGTTCCAGGGGGCGTTGGCTACACCTTC | . | TRBD1 | 11 | TRBJ1-2 | TRBV29-1
CASSVDGGRNSPLHF | TGTGCCAGCAGTGTAGACGGAGGAAGAAATTCACCCCTCCACTTT | few | . | 15 | TRBJ1-6 | TRBV12-3/TRBV12-4
CASSVSPGWTEAFF | TGTGCCAGCAGCGTCTCACCAGGTTGGACTGAAGCTTTCTTT | many | . | 14 | TRBJ1-1 | TRBV9
CASTGQVEQYF | TGTGCCAGCACGGGACAGGTTGAGCAGTACTTC | few | . | 11 | TRBJ2-7 | TRBV21-1
CSVLLPGAHAYEQYF | TGCAGCGTTCTCCTCCCTGGGGCCCATGCCTACGAGCAGTACTTC | . | . | 15 | TRBJ2-7 | TRBV29-1
CASSEAEGPGYNSPLHF | TGTGCCAGCAGTGAAGCGGAGGGACCGGGTTATAATTCACCCCTCCACTTT | few | . | 17 | TRBJ1-6 | TRBV2
CASSAGLAGDRLLYEQYF | TGTGCCAGCAGCGCGGGACTAGCGGGAGATCGGCTCCTCTACGAGCAGTACTTC | . | TRBD2 | 18 | TRBJ2-7 | TRBV9
CASILPTGGPTYNEQFF | TGTGCCAGCATCCTCCCGACAGGGGGGCCCACCTACAATGAGCAGTTCTTC | . | TRBD1 | 17 | TRBJ2-1 | TRBV12-3/TRBV12-4
CASSQDLAVRSYNEQFF | TGCGCCAGCAGCCAAGATCTAGCGGTTCGCTCCTACAATGAGCAGTTCTTC | . | TRBD2 | 17 | TRBJ2-1 | TRBV4-3
CSAGATYTF | TGCAGTGCCGGGGCCACCTACACCTTC | many | . | 9 | TRBJ1-2 | TRBV20-1
CASSPTTGGRGTDTQYF | TGTGCCAGCTCACCAACGACAGGGGGCCGGGGCACAGATACGCAGTATTTT | . | TRBD1 | 17 | TRBJ2-3 | TRBV18